A selection of T cell receptor beta chains follows, all from one sample in a study of cytomegalovirus exposure and HLA in healthy donors. TCRdb's copy holds only in-frame clones and misses some; the assay was immunoSEQ multiplex PCR. The repertoire shows around 150,000 clones; the top ten hold 2% to 2.5%. Material: PBMCs. The source of these receptors is a man aged 25 to 45 in good health and CMV-seronegative. CDR3s include the opening cysteine and the closing phenylalanine or tryptophan. Fields, in order: J gene, V gene, D gene, CDR3 protein, CDR3 DNA. The D gene is left open where the match is weak.

J: TRBJ2-1
V: TRBV6-4
D: TRBD2
CDR3: CASSPLAGGNNEQFF
DNA: TGTGCCAGCAGTCCTCTAGCGGGAGGTAACAATGAGCAGTTCTTC

J: TRBJ1-1
V: TRBV18
D: TRBD1
CDR3: CASSPLRQGGNTEAFF
DNA: TGTGCCAGCTCACCACTCCGACAGGGGGGGAACACTGAAGCTTTCTTT

J: TRBJ2-1
V: TRBV28
D: TRBD1
CDR3: CASNLLTGGRDEQFF
DNA: TGTGCCAGCAATCTCTTGACAGGGGGCAGGGATGAGCAGTTCTTC

J: TRBJ2-1
V: TRBV27
D: .
CDR3: CASSKRAYNEQFF
DNA: TGTGCCAGCAGCAAACGGGCCTACAATGAGCAGTTCTTC

J: TRBJ2-7
V: TRBV6-5
D: TRBD1
CDR3: CASSSRDRDYEQYF
DNA: TGTGCCAGCAGCAGCCGGGACAGGGACTACGAGCAGTACTTC

J: TRBJ1-5
V: TRBV30
D: .
CDR3: CAWSGWGGDQPQHF
DNA: TGTGCCTGGAGTGGATGGGGAGGGGATCAGCCCCAGCATTTT

J: TRBJ1-1
V: TRBV6-1
D: TRBD1
CDR3: CASSLTGTGDTEAFF
DNA: TGTGCCAGCAGCCTAACCGGGACAGGGGACACTGAAGCTTTCTTT

J: TRBJ1-2
V: TRBV30
D: TRBD1
CDR3: CAWTDRATYGYTF
DNA: TGTGCCTGGACGGACAGGGCTACCTATGGCTACACCTTC

J: TRBJ1-5
V: TRBV11-2
D: TRBD1
CDR3: CASSQQGYSNQPQHF
DNA: TGTGCCAGCAGCCAACAGGGGTATAGCAATCAGCCCCAGCATTTT

J: TRBJ2-7
V: TRBV5-1
D: .
CDR3: CASCPGADDEQYF
DNA: TGCGCCAGCTGCCCTGGGGCCGACGACGAGCAGTACTTC

J: TRBJ2-6
V: TRBV14
D: TRBD1
CDR3: CASSQAQGAYSGANVLTF
DNA: TGTGCCAGCAGCCAAGCCCAGGGGGCCTACTCTGGGGCCAACGTCCTGACTTTC

J: TRBJ1-1
V: TRBV7-9
D: .
CDR3: CAGSLALAGAATEAFF
DNA: TGTGCCGGCAGCTTAGCGTTGGCAGGGGCGGCCACTGAAGCTTTCTTT

J: TRBJ1-6
V: TRBV6-1
D: TRBD1
CDR3: CASSEFSGTGGSPLHF
DNA: TGTGCCAGCAGTGAGTTCTCCGGGACAGGGGGTTCACCCCTCCACTTT

J: TRBJ1-2
V: TRBV7-9
D: TRBD1
CDR3: CASSLATGINYGYTF
DNA: TGTGCCAGCAGCTTAGCGACAGGGATTAACTATGGCTACACCTTC

J: TRBJ2-7
V: TRBV7-2
D: TRBD2
CDR3: CASSIGLVYEQYF
DNA: TGTGCCAGCAGCATTGGACTAGTCTACGAGCAGTACTTC

J: TRBJ2-7
V: TRBV14
D: TRBD1
CDR3: CASSQALGQGFHEQYF
DNA: TGTGCCAGCAGCCAAGCCTTGGGACAGGGGTTCCACGAGCAGTACTTC

J: TRBJ2-7
V: TRBV6-5
D: TRBD2
CDR3: CASSSRTSATYEQYF
DNA: TGTGCCAGCAGTTCCAGGACTAGCGCAACCTACGAGCAGTACTTC

J: TRBJ1-1
V: TRBV7-3
D: .
CDR3: CASSLRSGAEGNTEAFF
DNA: TGTGCCAGCAGCTTAAGGTCAGGGGCCGAGGGGAACACTGAAGCTTTCTTT

J: TRBJ1-1
V: TRBV7-2
D: .
CDR3: CASSLDHRQNTEAFF
DNA: TGTGCCAGCAGCTTAGACCACAGACAGAACACTGAAGCTTTCTTT

J: TRBJ1-1
V: TRBV4-2
D: .
CDR3: CASGGIPEAFF
DNA: TGTGCCAGCGGGGGGATTCCTGAAGCTTTCTTT

J: TRBJ2-1
V: TRBV28
D: .
CDR3: CASSLPGMSGGNEQFF
DNA: TGTGCCAGCAGTCTACCCGGCATGAGCGGAGGGAATGAGCAGTTCTTC

J: TRBJ2-1
V: TRBV11-3
D: TRBD2
CDR3: CASSSGLAGDNEQFF
DNA: TGTGCCAGCAGCTCGGGACTAGCGGGAGACAATGAGCAGTTCTTC

J: TRBJ2-2
V: TRBV9
D: .
CDR3: CASSVEGTGELFF
DNA: TGTGCCAGCAGCGTAGAGGGGACCGGGGAGCTGTTTTTT

J: TRBJ2-7
V: TRBV29-1
D: .
CDR3: CSAATGSSYEQYF
DNA: TGCAGCGCGGCGACTGGGAGCTCCTACGAGCAGTACTTC

J: TRBJ1-2
V: TRBV6-5
D: .
CDR3: CASSLYTGIAGYTF
DNA: TGTGCCAGCAGTTTGTACACGGGTATCGCGGGCTACACCTTC

J: TRBJ1-1
V: TRBV7-9
D: TRBD1
CDR3: CASSPDRDKAFF
DNA: TGTGCCAGCAGCCCCGACAGGGATAAAGCTTTCTTT

J: TRBJ1-5
V: TRBV7-8
D: TRBD1
CDR3: CASSSVTGGNQPQHF
DNA: TGTGCCAGCAGCTCGGTGACAGGGGGCAATCAGCCCCAGCATTTT

J: TRBJ2-7
V: TRBV14
D: .
CDR3: CASSLSSLYEQYF
DNA: TGTGCCAGCAGCCTTAGCAGTCTATACGAGCAGTACTTC

J: TRBJ1-2
V: TRBV4-3
D: TRBD1
CDR3: CASSRSRTGSNYGYTF
DNA: TGCGCCAGCAGCCGATCTCGGACAGGCTCTAACTATGGCTACACCTTC

J: TRBJ2-1
V: TRBV11-2
D: TRBD1
CDR3: CASSLSTGTGGGEQFF
DNA: TGTGCCAGCAGCTTATCGACCGGGACAGGGGGCGGAGAGCAGTTCTTC

J: TRBJ1-2
V: TRBV19
D: .
CDR3: CASSVVDGNYGYTF
DNA: TGTGCCAGTAGTGTCGTAGACGGGAACTATGGCTACACCTTC